The 2 T cell receptor beta chains below were found in one sample sequenced in a study of T-cell memory formation after mild COVID-19. In TCRdb, the 5' RACE reads were re-called with MiXCR into one record per CDR3 protein. The sample carries under 400,000 distinct CDR3 sequences, 25% to 30% recorded once. The specimen was PBMCs or a T cell subset sorted from them (not recorded which). Receptors were obtained from an adult woman who had mild COVID-19 (a few samples of this study predate the infection). Cell type and time point are not known.

As to this clonotype: The junction departs from the called germline gene at one end, perhaps through a read error. The chain uses TRBV2 and TRBJ2-1; 7 nucleotides align to TRBD1. Germline-derived CDR1 and CDR2 are SNHLY and FYNNEI. The CDR3 consists of 17 residues. The CDR3, as DNA: TGTGCCAGCAGCACTTACAGGGGATTAAGCTCCTACAATGAGCGGTTCTTC. This translates into CASSTYRGLSSYNERFF.

The CDR3, as DNA: TGTGCCAGCAGCTATGGACAGGGGAAATTAGGTGAAGCTTTCTTT. Protein product: CASSYGQGKLGEAFF. The gene calls are TRBV3-1 and TRBJ1-1; 9 bases line up with TRBD1. Germline V CDR1 and CDR2: LGHDT, YNNKEL (reference sequence). J lost 7 bases, V lost 5 bases, and 11 bases had no gene match. The CDR3 loop spans 15 amino acids.